This T cell receptor beta chain was sequenced during a study of blood T cell repertoires in COVID-19. Study-wide background: T cells, B-cell-depleted T cells, or PBMCs provided the cDNA or gDNA that served as material.

This table comes from immunoSEQ multiplex PCR, and its TCRdb copy is limited to in-frame clones, with some not included. There are 45,000 to 65,000 clones in the sample; 90% to 95% occur only once, and about 10% lies in the top ten. The receptor comes from a woman over 75 with acute or convalescent COVID-19. Input material: peripheral blood.

CDR3 DNA sequence: TGTGCCAGCAGCCCCCCTCGGACTGAAGCTTTCTTT. This sequence encodes CASSPPRTEAFF. This sequence joins TRBV12-3 or TRBV12-4 and TRBJ1-1; D remains unclear. The CDR3 extends over 12 amino acids. With 6 bases removed from V and 5 bases from J, the gap between germline ends came to 10 bases.